The 14 T cell receptor beta chains reported below all come from one sample, sequenced in a study of blood T cell repertoires in COVID-19. Measured with immunoSEQ multiplex PCR; TCRdb has only the in-frame clones, and not every one. This table has about 230,000 clones, approximately 87% appearing once. The material sequenced was peripheral blood. The receptors derive from a woman in her 70s with active or convalescent COVID-19.

The sample holds one count of this clone. The chain combines TRBV10-3 with TRBJ2-5; D might be TRBD2 (6 bases). With 9 bases removed from V and 5 bases from J, the gap between germline ends came to 16 bases. CDR1 is ENHRY, CDR2 SYGVKD, per germline. The CDR3 is made up of 13 amino acids. CDR3 bases: TGTGCCATTAGCGGCGGGCCGGGGGAGACCCAGTACTTC. Residues: CAISGGPGETQYF.

The chain joins TRBV13 to TRBJ1-6, with 8 bases lining up with TRBD1. The CDR3 spans 15 residues. J was trimmed by 3 bases and V by 5 bases; bases with no gene match: 3. Looked up from germline, CDR1 is PRHDT and CDR2 is FYEKMQ (reference sequence). The CDR3 sequence is CASSPTGDYNSPLHF. In nucleotides, the CDR3 is TGTGCCAGCAGCCCGACAGGGGACTATAATTCACCCCTCCACTTT.

The V call is TRBV6-2 or TRBV6-3, the J call TRBJ1-2, with 7 bases aligning to TRBD1. The CDR3 has 17 residues. J lost 5 bases, V lost 6 bases, and 18 bases had no gene match. Germline V gene sequence: CDR1 MNHEY, CDR2 SVGEGT. CDR3 region: CASSDPTGAARGYGYTF. The CDR3 region has the DNA TGTGCCAGCAGCGACCCTACAGGGGCCGCACGAGGGTATGGCTACACCTTC.

The chain employs TRBV28 and TRBJ1-2; D uncertain. From germline, CDR1 is MDHEN and CDR2 SYDVKM. This CDR3 is built from 13 residues. V was clipped by 5 bases and J by 4 bases, with 11 bases between them. The CDR3 protein is CASSVYPGYGYTF. The CDR3 bases are TGTGCCAGCAGTGTCTACCCCGGCTATGGCTACACCTTC.

The rearrangement joins TRBV25-1 to TRBJ2-5; D ambiguous. CDR3 size: 13 residues. Germline loops: CDR1 MGHDK, CDR2 SYGVNS. V shed 4 bases and J shed 4 bases, with 10 bases lying between them. CDR3 in amino acids: CASSGSTGETQYF. The CDR3 nucleotides are TGTGCCAGCAGTGGCTCCACGGGAGAGACCCAGTACTTC.

This clone came up once. The chain joins TRBV18 to TRBJ1-2, with D uncertain. V lost 2 bases and J 4 bases, leaving 11 bases between the germline ends. The CDR3 extends over 14 amino acids. CDR1 is KGHSH, CDR2 LQKENI, per germline. CDR3 in amino acids: CASSPGQEGYGYTF. CDR3 DNA: TGTGCCAGCTCACCAGGCCAGGAGGGCTATGGCTACACCTTC.

This clone appeared once. The gene calls are TRBV10-3 and TRBJ2-2; D is unresolved. Germline CDR1 and CDR2: ENHRY and SYGVKD. Trimming took off 8 bases at V and 5 bases at J, with 18 bases between the two ends. This CDR3 region has 15 residues. The CDR3 sequence is CAILLEVVGTGELFF. Here the CDR3 DNA reads TGTGCCATCTTATTAGAGGTGGTCGGGACCGGGGAGCTGTTTTTT.

The chain recombines TRBV18 with TRBJ2-7; weak D call: TRBD2 (7 bases). The length of the CDR3 is 14 residues. V gave up 6 bases and J gave up 7 bases, with 19 bases separating them. Germline loops: CDR1 KGHSH, CDR2 LQKENI. The CDR3 DNA reads TGTGCCAGCTCCACCGGACAGCGGGAATATGAGCAGTACTTC. As protein: CASSTGQREYEQYF.

The gene calls are TRBV2 and TRBJ1-5; possible D gene TRBD1, 6 bases. CDR1 and CDR2 from the germline V gene are SNHLY and FYNNEI. The CDR3 extends over 12 amino acids. V lost 8 bases to trimming and J lost 2 bases, with 7 bases between them. The CDR3 DNA follows: TGTGCCAGCGCAGGGGGCAATCAGCCCCAGCATTTT. It encodes CASAGGNQPQHF.

The chain is built from TRBV7-9 and TRBJ2-5; D not resolved. The CDR3 contains 12 residues. The germline V gene has CDR1 SEHNR and CDR2 FQNEAQ (reference sequence). The germline V and J ends were trimmed by 4 bases and 3 bases, with 6 bases remaining between them. For the CDR3, the DNA is TGTGCCAGCAGCTCGAGAGAAGAGACCCAGTACTTC. It yields the protein CASSSREETQYF.

The chain recombines TRBV11-3 with TRBJ2-1; 7 nucleotides agree with TRBD2. The length of the CDR3 is 15 residues. V trimming: 1 base; J trimming: 3 bases; junction bases outside the gene matches: 3. CDR1 is SGHNT and CDR2 is YENEEA in the germline V gene. The CDR3 DNA sequence: TGTGCCAGCAGCTTAGGGCGGGGGTACTACAATGAGCAGTTCTTC. Translation: CASSLGRGYYNEQFF.

The gene calls are TRBV2 and TRBJ1-4, with D tentatively TRBD1 (6 bases). Germline values: CDR1 SNHLY, CDR2 FYNNEI. Trimming pared 8 bases from V and 4 bases from J, leaving 14 bases between. This CDR3 is 14 amino acids long. The CDR3 loop reads CASDRQAGNEKLFF. CDR3 in DNA: TGTGCCAGCGACCGACAGGCCGGTAATGAAAAACTGTTTTTT.

The chain joins TRBV4-1 to TRBJ2-3; TRBD2 matches 7 bases. The CDR3 is 14 amino acids. From germline, CDR1 is MGHRA and CDR2 YSYEKL. J was trimmed by 0 bases and V by 4 bases; bases with no gene match: 1. The CDR3 region has the DNA TGCGCCAGCAGCCGTAGCGGGAGCACAGATACGCAGTATTTT. Its protein product is CASSRSGSTDTQYF.

This chain joins TRBV7-9 and TRBJ1-2; tentatively, D is TRBD1 (5 bases). The CDR3 runs 15 residues. In germline, CDR1 is SEHNR, CDR2 FQNEAQ (reference sequence). The germline V and J ends were trimmed by 0 bases and 0 bases, with 8 bases remaining between them. The CDR3 coding sequence is TGTGCCAGCAGCTTAGCGCAGGGTCCTAACTATGGCTACACCTTC. Amino acids: CASSLAQGPNYGYTF. The full variable domain, completed using reference TRBV7-9 and TRBJ1-2, is DTGVSQNPRHKITKRGQNVTFRCDPISEHNRLYWYRQTLGQGPEFLTYFQNEAQLEKSRLLSDRFSAERPKGSFSTLEIQRTEQGDSAMYLCASSLAQGPNYGYTFGSGTRLTVV.